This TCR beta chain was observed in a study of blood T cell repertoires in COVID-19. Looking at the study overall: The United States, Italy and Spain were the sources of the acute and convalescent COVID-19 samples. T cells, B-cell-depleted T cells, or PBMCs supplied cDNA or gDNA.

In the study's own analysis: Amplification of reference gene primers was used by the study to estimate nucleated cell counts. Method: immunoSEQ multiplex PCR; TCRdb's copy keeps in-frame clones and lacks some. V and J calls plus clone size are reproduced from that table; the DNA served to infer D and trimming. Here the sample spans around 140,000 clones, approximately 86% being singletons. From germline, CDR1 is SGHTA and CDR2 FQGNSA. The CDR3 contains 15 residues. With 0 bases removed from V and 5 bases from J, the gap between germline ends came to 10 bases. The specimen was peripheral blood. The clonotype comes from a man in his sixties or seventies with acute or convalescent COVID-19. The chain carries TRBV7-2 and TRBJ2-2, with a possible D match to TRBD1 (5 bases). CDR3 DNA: TGTGCCAGCAGCTTAGCGCTAAAGGGGACCGGGGAGCTGTTTTTT. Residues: CASSLALKGTGELFF.